These 5 T cell receptor beta chains share one sample of origin, sequenced in a study of T-cell reconstitution after alpha-beta-depleted transplantation in children listed by TCRdb under 2016. What the treatment or condition label conveys for this sample: allogeneic hematopoietic cell transplantation with graft depleted of TCRalphabeta T cells and CD19 B cells. The receptor library was made with PCR. These reads were obtained on an Illumina HiSeq 2500. Molecular barcoding was employed in the preparation of TCR libraries, with unique molecular identifiers being used to normalize TCRbeta repertoire quantification. TCRdb passed the public sequencing reads through fastp at Q25 and MiXCR, retaining productive beta sequences. Rows are unified per CDR3 protein, each entry keeping the most common DNA and genes. The sample has 670,000 or so distinct CDR3 sequences on record, approximately 14% of them singletons. The ten most abundant clones make up 0.75% to 0.85% of the sample.

The sequencing used PBMCs, collected before TCRalphabeta/CD19-depleted stem cell transplant. The receptor set was obtained from a girl aged 2 to 9 with congenital amegakaryocytic thrombocytopenia, due to receive a stem cell transplant.

This clonotype has only a few counts. The V call is TRBV19, the J call TRBJ2-4; no reliable D call. Germline CDR1 and CDR2: LNHDA and SQIVND (reference sequence). V was trimmed by 3 bases and J by 0 bases, leaving 12 bases between them. The CDR3 totals 16 residues. Here the CDR3 reads CASSMPTSPAKNIQYF. CDR3 sequence (DNA): TGTGCCAGTAGTATGCCGACATCCCCAGCCAAAAACATTCAGTACTTC.

This chain uses TRBV5-1 with TRBJ2-1; a weak D match, TRBD2 (6 bases). The CDR3 is 18 residues long. V was cut by 0 bases and J by 1 base, with 17 bases left in between. Looked up from germline, CDR1 is SGHRS and CDR2 is YFSETQ. CDR3 in DNA: TGCGCCAGCAGCTTGGCCCGGGGCGTAGCGGAGTCCTACAATGAGCAGTTCTTC. It codes for CASSLARGVAESYNEQFF.

The chain couples TRBV18 to TRBJ2-3; D possibly corresponds to TRBD2 (5 bases). V lost 8 bases and J lost 2, with 17 bases in between. There are 15 residues in the CDR3. Germline loops: CDR1 KGHSH, CDR2 LQKENI. The CDR3 coding sequence is TGTGCCAGCGCCGCGGACCTAGCAGACACAGATACGCAGTATTTT. It translates to CASAADLADTDTQYF.

This clonotype was seen many times. The chain combines TRBV12-3 or TRBV12-4 with TRBJ2-3, with D tentatively TRBD2 (5 bases). V was shortened by 1 base and J by 0 bases, with 11 bases between the two germline ends. The CDR3 consists of 16 residues. The CDR3 sequence is CASSLGSGPSTDTQYF. In DNA, the CDR3 is TGTGCCAGCAGTTTAGGAAGCGGACCTAGCACAGATACGCAGTATTTT.

This clonotype was picked up a small number of times. The chain recombines TRBV7-9 with TRBJ2-3; 7 nucleotides align to TRBD2. The J segment lost 2 bases and the V segment lost 7 bases, leaving 6 bases of the junction unmatched. CDR1 SEHNR and CDR2 FQNEAQ come from the germline V gene (reference sequence). The CDR3 is 14 residues long. The CDR3 DNA reads as TGTGCCAGCACCCGACTAGCATCCACAGATACGCAGTATTTT. Amino acid sequence: CASTRLASTDTQYF.